This T cell receptor beta chain is drawn from a study of Tregs in tolerant kidney transplant recipients. Germline assignment: CDR1 GTSNPN and CDR2 SVGIG (reference sequence). The CDR3 sequence is 14 residues long. Trimming took off 2 bases at V and 3 bases at J, with 14 bases between the two ends. This clone was recorded only once. The antigen is not known. Using immunoSEQ multiplex PCR, the repertoire was profiled, and TCRdb retains in-frame clones only, with some absent. The table lists about 44,000 clones, roughly 96% of them singletons. Material for sequencing was Tregs from blood cultured with allogeneic cells. J is TRBJ2-7 and V is TRBV30, with D tentatively TRBD2 (6 bases). The TCR was taken from a human donor in good health. CDR3 amino acids: CAWSSAGIFYEQYF. As DNA, the CDR3 is TGTGCCTGGAGTTCGGCGGGGATATTCTACGAGCAGTACTTC. Full variable domain (rest looked up from reference TRBV30 and TRBJ2-7): SQTIHQWPATLVQPVGSPLSLECTVEGTSNPNLYWYRQAAGRGLQLLFYSVGIGQISSEVPQNLSASRPQDRQFILSSKKLLLSDSGFYLCAWSSAGIFYEQYFGPGTRLTVT.